The 28 T cell receptor beta chains reported below all come from one sample, sequenced in a study of CD8+ T cells in alopecia areata. Once RNA had been extracted, it was reverse transcribed into cDNA to act as the sequencing template. Using immunoSEQ multiplex PCR, the repertoire was profiled, and TCRdb retains in-frame clones only, with some absent. The sample includes about 200,000 clones, 56% of them seen just once. Material for sequencing was CD8+ T cells sorted from blood. All receptors derive from a human donor in good health.

This clone is a singleton in its sample. The chain links TRBV4-1 to TRBJ2-7; D may be TRBD2 (7 bases). The CDR3 consists of 17 residues. V was trimmed by 3 bases and J by 3 bases, leaving 21 bases between them. CDR1 and CDR2 from the germline V gene are MGHRA and YSYEKL. In DNA form, the CDR3 reads TGCGCCAGCAGCCAGGGGGGGGCACAGGGTTATGGCTACGAGCAGTACTTC. Encoded protein: CASSQGGAQGYGYEQYF.

This clone appeared a single time. The V and J genes are TRBV6-5 and TRBJ2-1; D is undetermined. V was clipped by 4 bases and J by 0 bases, with 7 bases between them. The CDR3 runs to 14 residues. Germline V gene data show CDR1 as MNHEY and CDR2 as SVGAGI. DNA of the CDR3: TGTGCCAGCAGTTTAGAGTACTCCTACAATGAGCAGTTCTTC. Its translation is CASSLEYSYNEQFF.

The gene calls are TRBV30 and TRBJ2-2, with unresolved D. With 5 bases removed from V and 6 bases from J, the gap between germline ends came to 4 bases. This CDR3 is built from 10 residues. Germline V gives CDR1 GTSNPN, CDR2 SVGIG (reference sequence). CDR3 coding DNA: TGTGCCTGGTACGCCGGGGAGCTGTTTTTT. Protein: CAWYAGELFF.

This clone was detected only a few times. The rearrangement links TRBV7-8 to TRBJ1-2; TRBD1 is a possible D gene (6 bases). The ends were cut back, 1 base at V and 4 bases at J, with 16 bases in the middle. CDR3 length: 16 amino acids. CDR1 is SGHVS, CDR2 FQNEAQ, per germline. CDR3 region: CASSLVAGASGYGYTF. CDR3 coding DNA: TGTGCCAGCAGCTTAGTCGCAGGGGCTTCCGGCTATGGCTACACCTTC.

The chain carries TRBV14 and TRBJ2-3; D not resolved. Germline CDR1 is SGHDN and CDR2 is FVKESK. The CDR3 consists of 15 residues. V was clipped by 6 bases and J by 2 bases, with 15 bases between them. The CDR3 region is CASSPDRRDTDTQYF. The CDR3 DNA reads TGTGCCAGCAGTCCGGACCGCCGCGACACAGATACGCAGTATTTT.

In its sample, this clone was seen once. This chain joins TRBV2 and TRBJ1-2; no reliable D call. The CDR3 extends over 13 amino acids. CDR1 SNHLY and CDR2 FYNNEI come from the germline V gene. V was shortened by 7 bases and J by 2 bases, with 11 bases between the two germline ends. The CDR3 coding sequence is TGTGCCAGCACGAGTGGGTGGAACTATGGCTACACCTTC. Residues: CASTSGWNYGYTF.

This chain connects TRBV27 to TRBJ2-7; 7 nucleotides line up with TRBD2. J was trimmed by 3 bases and V by 4 bases; bases with no gene match: 9. Germline V gene lookup returns CDR1 MNHEY and CDR2 SMNVEV (reference sequence). The CDR3 has 15 amino acids. In nucleotides, the CDR3 is TGTGCCAGCAGTTCCTCCGGCGGGGGAAGCTACGAGCAGTACTTC. Its protein is CASSSSGGGSYEQYF.

The chain is built from TRBV15 and TRBJ2-6; 11 bases line up with TRBD1. The germline V gene encodes CDR1 LNHNV and CDR2 YYDKDF (reference sequence). This CDR3 is 17 amino acids long. V shed 3 bases, J shed 3 bases, and the junction held 4 bases outside the gene matches. Here the CDR3 reads CATSRDRGLVGANVLTF. The CDR3 DNA is TGTGCCACCAGCAGGGACAGGGGGCTTGTTGGGGCCAACGTCCTGACTTTC. The full variable domain, completed using reference TRBV15 and TRBJ2-6, is DAMVIQNPRYQVTQFGKPVTLSCSQTLNHNVMYWYQQKSSQAPKLLFHYYDKDFNNEADTPDNFQSRRPNTSFCFLDIRSPGLGDTAMYLCATSRDRGLVGANVLTFGAGSRLTVL.

This rearrangement joins TRBV9 to TRBJ1-2; TRBD1 matches 10 bases. V dropped 4 bases and J dropped 6; count of bases not matched to a gene: 9. The CDR3 contains 15 residues. The germline V gene encodes CDR1 SGDLS and CDR2 YYNGEE. The CDR3 spells CASSSLPGTGDGYTF. CDR3 bases: TGTGCCAGCAGCTCTCTCCCCGGGACAGGGGATGGCTACACCTTC.

This clone was picked up a small number of times. V and J are TRBV7-9 and TRBJ2-1, with D perhaps matching TRBD2 (5 bases). This CDR3 contains 16 residues. V was pared by 5 bases and J by 0 bases, with 14 bases between. The germline V gene encodes CDR1 SEHNR and CDR2 FQNEAQ (reference sequence). The CDR3 spells CASSPTRGPSYNEQFF. CDR3 coding DNA: TGTGCCAGCAGCCCGACCCGGGGTCCCTCCTACAATGAGCAGTTCTTC.

This clone was recorded a few times. The chain is built from TRBV5-5 and TRBJ1-1; tentatively, D is TRBD1 (5 bases). The V end lost 0 bases, the J end lost 4 bases, and 13 bases lay between the germline ends. CDR3 length: 15 amino acids. Germline V gives CDR1 SGHKS, CDR2 YYEKEE (reference sequence). The CDR3 coding sequence is TGTGCCAGCAGCTTGGGAGGAGGGGCTTTCACTGAAGCTTTCTTT. This codes for CASSLGGGAFTEAFF.

V and J are TRBV29-1 and TRBJ2-3; 13 nucleotides align to TRBD2. The V gene's germline CDR1 is SQVTM and CDR2 ANQGSEA. The CDR3 length is 18 residues. With V trimmed by 7 bases and J by 0 bases, 13 bases remained unmatched. CDR3 sequence: CSASGLAGERASTDTQYF. The CDR3, as DNA: TGCAGCGCCTCCGGACTAGCGGGGGAGCGAGCTAGCACAGATACGCAGTATTTT.

This sequence joins TRBV6-4 and TRBJ2-2, with 10 bases aligning to TRBD1. The CDR3 loop spans 16 amino acids. Germline loops: CDR1 MRHNA, CDR2 SNTAGT. The ends lost 8 bases at V and 5 bases at J; junction bases unmatched: 11. In nucleotides, the CDR3 is TGTGCCAGCCAAAGGACAGGGGGTTCTTGGACCGGGGAGCTGTTTTTT. Protein product: CASQRTGGSWTGELFF.

Regarding this clone: This CDR3 is also generated by other DNA sequences in the sample. The chain has TRBV5-6 and TRBJ2-7; D is unclear. The CDR3 is 12 amino acids. Germline V lookup: CDR1 SGHDT, CDR2 YYEEEE. Trimming cost V 0 bases and J 2 bases, with 3 bases left between them. Here the CDR3 reads CASSLGTYEQYF. Here the CDR3 DNA reads TGTGCCAGCAGCTTGGGTACCTACGAGCAGTACTTC.

CDR3 loop: CASREGGPNTGELFF. The CDR3 DNA reads TGCGCCAGCAGAGAGGGGGGCCCGAACACCGGGGAGCTGTTTTTT. The chain links TRBV5-1 to TRBJ2-2; TRBD1 or TRBD2 may be the D gene (6 bases each). The CDR3 is made up of 15 amino acids. Germline-derived CDR1 and CDR2 are SGHRS and YFSETQ. V was shortened by 5 bases and J by 0 bases, with 11 bases between the two germline ends.

This chain connects TRBV13 to TRBJ2-3; D ambiguous. The germline gives CDR1 PRHDT, CDR2 FYEKMQ (reference sequence). Trimming took off 7 bases at V and 1 base at J, with 9 bases between the two ends. The CDR3 is made up of 13 amino acids. CDR3 sequence (DNA): TGTGCCAGCACCCCCCAGGGCACAGATACGCAGTATTTT. It encodes CASTPQGTDTQYF.

This chain links TRBV28 with TRBJ2-7; no definite D call. V was shortened by 7 bases and J by 2 bases, with 15 bases between the two germline ends. Germline lookup yields CDR1 MDHEN and CDR2 SYDVKM. CDR3 length equals 14 residues. The CDR3 protein is CASTGLGVAYEQYF. In DNA, the CDR3 is TGTGCCAGCACGGGTCTCGGCGTCGCCTACGAGCAGTACTTC.

The gene calls are TRBV6-4 and TRBJ2-1; TRBD2 is a possible D gene (5 bases). CDR1 is MRHNA and CDR2 is SNTAGT in the germline V gene. The V gene lost 4 bases and the J gene lost 8 bases, with 12 bases spanning the gap. CDR3 length: 13 residues. CDR3 DNA sequence: TGTGCCAGCAGTGGGACTGTCGGGGATGAGCAGTTCTTC. It encodes CASSGTVGDEQFF.

This clone turned up a few times. A read error may account for a junction end that differs from germline. The genes are TRBV7-6 and TRBJ2-3, with 9 bases that match TRBD2. The CDR3 spans 15 residues. The germline V gene encodes CDR1 SGHVS and CDR2 FNYEAQ. CDR3 region: CASSLGGGAGDTQYF. In DNA form, the CDR3 reads TGTGCCAGCAGTTTAGGCGGGGGGGCCGGAGATACGCAGTATTTT.

The chain joins TRBV7-9 to TRBJ1-1; D gene ambiguous. The CDR3 runs to 12 residues. Germline V gene data show CDR1 as SEHNR and CDR2 as FQNEAQ (reference sequence). Trimming removed 3 bases from V and 5 bases from J, with 7 bases in between. The CDR3 loop reads CASSFELTEAFF. DNA of the CDR3: TGTGCCAGCAGCTTCGAATTGACTGAAGCTTTCTTT.

The chain carries TRBV29-1 and TRBJ2-7, with 7 bases fitting TRBD1. Germline V CDR1 and CDR2: SQVTM, ANQGSEA. The CDR3 covers 16 residues. The junction had 10 bases not matched to a gene; V was cut back by 1 base and J by 1 base. The CDR3 region is CSVEGPRDSSSYEQYF. DNA of the CDR3: TGCAGCGTTGAAGGTCCCCGGGACAGTAGTTCCTACGAGCAGTACTTC.

The chain is built from TRBV7-3 and TRBJ1-2; no firm D call. This CDR3 comprises 14 residues. The germline V gene has CDR1 SGHTA and CDR2 FQGTGA. Between the trimmed V and J ends, which lost 2 bases and 4 bases, there was a span of 11 bases. CDR3 loop: CASSLGFGSYGYTF. The CDR3 bases are TGTGCCAGCAGCTTAGGATTCGGCTCCTATGGCTACACCTTC. Using reference TRBV7-3 and TRBJ1-2 for the parts outside the CDR3, the full variable domain is GAGVSQTPSNKVTEKGKYVELRCDPISGHTALYWYRQSLGQGPEFLIYFQGTGAADDSGLPNDRFFAVRPEGSVSTLKIQRTERGDSAVYLCASSLGFGSYGYTFGSGTRLTVV.

The CDR3 is CASSFGTSASEQYF. CDR3 coding DNA: TGTGCCAGCAGCTTCGGGACTTCTGCCAGCGAGCAGTACTTC. The chain carries TRBV5-6 and TRBJ2-7, with D possibly matching TRBD2 (6 bases). Germline values: CDR1 SGHDT, CDR2 YYEEEE. The CDR3 consists of 14 residues. The V gene lost 2 bases and the J gene lost 6 bases, with 15 bases spanning the gap. The variable domain in full, completed from reference TRBV5-6 and TRBJ2-7, reads DAGVTQSPTHLIKTRGQQVTLRCSPKSGHDTVSWYQQALGQGPQFIFQYYEEEERQRGNFPDRFSGHQFPNYSSELNVNALLLGDSALYLCASSFGTSASEQYFGPGTRLTVT.

The gene calls are TRBV5-1 and TRBJ2-7; possibly TRBD2 for D (5 bases). This CDR3 region has 11 residues. CDR1 and CDR2 from the germline V gene are SGHRS and YFSETQ. V lost 7 bases and J lost 6, with 11 bases in between. The CDR3 coding sequence is TGCGCCAGCTACTCAGGAGGCGAGCAGTACTTC. The encoded protein is CASYSGGEQYF.

V and J are TRBV11-2 and TRBJ1-6; TRBD1 is a possible D gene (6 bases). The germline V and J ends were trimmed by 1 base and 10 bases, with 14 bases remaining between them. Germline CDR1 reads SGHAT; CDR2 reads FQNNGV. This CDR3 contains 15 residues. The CDR3 is CASSLGRQDESPLHF. CDR3 DNA sequence: TGTGCCAGCAGCTTAGGACGACAGGACGAGTCACCCCTCCACTTT.

This clone was counted a few times. This chain links TRBV5-4 with TRBJ2-6; D unresolved. The CDR3 covers 15 residues. V was shortened by 2 bases and J by 0 bases, with 6 bases between the two germline ends. The V gene's germline CDR1 is SGHNT and CDR2 YYREEE (reference sequence). The CDR3 DNA reads TGTGCCAGCAGCTTCTTAGGCTCTGGGGCCAACGTCCTGACTTTC. Translated, it gives CASSFLGSGANVLTF.

This rearrangement joins TRBV2 to TRBJ2-2, with TRBD1 as a possible D gene (6 bases). The germline V gene has CDR1 SNHLY and CDR2 FYNNEI. This CDR3 comprises 14 residues. The ends were cut back, 3 bases at V and 5 bases at J, with 10 bases in the middle. CDR3 DNA: TGTGCCAGCAGTGACAGGGGTCAAACCGGGGAGCTGTTTTTT. It codes for CASSDRGQTGELFF.

The chain carries TRBV6-5 and TRBJ2-5; no definite D call. The germline V and J ends were trimmed by 2 bases and 9 bases, with 13 bases remaining between them. The germline V gene has CDR1 MNHEY and CDR2 SVGAGI. The CDR3 loop spans 13 amino acids. Here the CDR3 reads CASSYSPQMAQYF. Written as DNA, the CDR3 is TGTGCCAGCAGTTACAGCCCCCAGATGGCCCAGTACTTC.